The rows below give T cell receptor beta chains drawn from one sample of a study of cytomegalovirus exposure and HLA in healthy donors. TCRdb's table, derived via immunoSEQ multiplex PCR, lists solely in-frame clones and lacks some. The sample includes approximately 140,000 clones, around 57% of them seen just once. The sample consisted of PBMCs. The source of these receptors is a male donor in good health and CMV-seronegative. Both conserved end residues are part of each CDR3.

j_call: TRBJ2-7
cdr3_length: 14
v_call: TRBV28
cdr3_aa: CASTMTGGSYEQYF

j_call: TRBJ1-1
cdr3_length: 13
v_call: TRBV7-9
cdr3_aa: CASSFTGDTEAFF

j_call: TRBJ2-7
cdr3_length: 17
v_call: TRBV18
cdr3_aa: CASSPAPQRHSTYEQYF

j_call: TRBJ2-2
cdr3_length: 16
v_call: TRBV29-1
cdr3_aa: CSAAYWGRANTGELFF

j_call: TRBJ2-7
cdr3_length: 14
v_call: TRBV6-5
cdr3_aa: CASSYSGGSYEQYF

j_call: TRBJ2-5
cdr3_length: 15
v_call: TRBV5-4
cdr3_aa: CASSFLGLAKETQYF

j_call: TRBJ1-1
cdr3_length: 13
v_call: TRBV7-2
cdr3_aa: CASSVTGNTEAFF

j_call: TRBJ1-1
cdr3_length: 14
v_call: TRBV5-4
cdr3_aa: CASSRRVMNTEAFF

j_call: TRBJ2-5
cdr3_length: 16
v_call: TRBV5-8
cdr3_aa: CASSLVQLEGGETQYF

j_call: TRBJ2-3
cdr3_length: 16
v_call: TRBV6-5
cdr3_aa: CASSYFAGGRTDTQYF